What follows are 20 T cell receptor beta chains derived from one specimen sequenced in a study of T cells of healthy individuals. TCRdb reanalysed the 5' RACE reads using MiXCR and keeps one entry per CDR3 protein. The sample yields tens of thousands of distinct CDR3 sequences, more than 4.5% seen once. These receptors all come from a human donor in good health.

This clonotype appeared many times. V usage is TRBV20-1 and J usage is TRBJ1-6, with D perhaps matching TRBD1 (5 bases). V was shortened by 5 bases and J by 11 bases, with 22 bases between the two germline ends. Looked up from germline, CDR1 is DFQATT and CDR2 is SNEGSKA (reference sequence). CDR3 size: 15 residues. CDR3: CSAPLGRGRGAPLHF. CDR3 coding DNA: TGCAGTGCTCCCTTAGGGAGGGGAAGGGGAGCACCCCTCCACTTT.

The sample holds many counts of this clonotype. The rearrangement links TRBV20-1 to TRBJ1-6; D is perhaps TRBD1 (5 bases). The CDR3 loop spans 14 amino acids. With 3 bases removed from V and 10 bases from J, the gap between germline ends came to 16 bases. Germline assignment: CDR1 DFQATT and CDR2 SNEGSKA (reference sequence). The CDR3 bases are TGCAGTGCTAGGCCCCGGACACAAGGATCACCCCTCCACTTT. Amino acid sequence: CSARPRTQGSPLHF.

The sample holds many counts of this clonotype. The chain is built from TRBV29-1 and TRBJ1-1; D not certain. CDR3 length: 11 residues. Germline V gene lookup returns CDR1 SQVTM and CDR2 ANQGSEA. V was clipped by 5 bases and J by 2 bases, with 6 bases between them. The CDR3: CSVLVNTEAFF. CDR3 DNA: TGCAGCGTTCTTGTAAACACTGAAGCTTTCTTT. Supplemented by reference TRBV29-1 and TRBJ1-1, the full variable domain reads SAVISQKPSRDICQRGTSLTIQCQVDSQVTMMFWYRQQPGQSLTLIATANQGSEATYESGFVIDKFPISRPNLTFSTLTVSNMSPEDSSIYLCSVLVNTEAFFGQGTRLTVV.

Within the sample, this clonotype is medium-sized. V is TRBV2 and J is TRBJ2-2; 10 nucleotides agree with TRBD1. The CDR3 is 14 residues long. Trimming cost V 4 bases and J 6 bases; bases outside gene matches: 2. Per germline, CDR1 SNHLY and CDR2 FYNNEI. CDR3 amino acids: CASSGGQGAGELFF. The CDR3 nucleotides are TGTGCCAGCAGTGGCGGACAGGGGGCCGGGGAGCTGTTTTTT.

The chain uses TRBV7-2 and TRBJ2-7; TRBD2 matches at 9 bases. The CDR3 runs to 15 residues. CDR1 and CDR2 from the germline V gene are SGHTA and FQGNSA. Losses at the gene ends were 5 bases for V and 4 bases for J; bases not matched to a gene: 9. As DNA, the CDR3 is TGTGCCAGCAGCCCGGGACTAGCATTTAGTTACGAGCAGTACTTC. This codes for CASSPGLAFSYEQYF.

Only a few counts were recorded for this clonotype. This chain joins TRBV11-3 and TRBJ2-2; TRBD2 matches at 10 bases. The CDR3 consists of 17 residues. V lost 1 base and J lost 1; bases outside the gene matches: 3. Germline V gene lookup returns CDR1 SGHNT and CDR2 YENEEA. CDR3 nucleotides: TGTGCCAGCAGCTTAGGGAGACTAGCGGGGAACACCGGGGAGCTGTTTTTT. Translating gives CASSLGRLAGNTGELFF.

This clonotype was seen ten or more times. This sequence joins TRBV12-5 and TRBJ2-1; D gene uncertain. The V end lost 4 bases, the J end lost 14 bases, and 15 bases lay between the germline ends. Germline-derived CDR1 and CDR2 are LGHNT and FRNRAP. The CDR3 extends over 12 amino acids. The CDR3 is CASGSRAESKFF. The CDR3 region has the DNA TGTGCTAGTGGTTCCCGGGCCGAGAGCAAGTTCTTC.

The J gene is TRBJ1-1, the V gene TRBV3-1; tentatively, D is TRBD1 (6 bases). The germline V gene encodes CDR1 LGHDT and CDR2 YNNKEL (reference sequence). Trimming pared 2 bases from V and 0 bases from J, leaving 7 bases between. The length of the CDR3 is 14 residues. The CDR3 bases are TGTGCCAGCAGCCAAAACAGGGTGAACACTGAAGCTTTCTTT. Translation gives CASSQNRVNTEAFF.

This sequence joins TRBV7-9 and TRBJ1-1; a possible D gene is TRBD1 (6 bases). Germline CDR1 SEHNR, CDR2 FQNEAQ (reference sequence). V was shortened by 4 bases and J by 3 bases, with 15 bases between the two germline ends. CDR3 size: 15 residues. The CDR3 nucleotides read TGTGCCAGCAGCTCCTATCAGGGGCGGTACACTGAAGCTTTCTTT. Amino acids: CASSSYQGRYTEAFF.

The chain uses TRBV5-1 and TRBJ2-1; tentative D call: TRBD2 (7 bases). Trimming took 5 bases from V and 1 from J, leaving 10 bases between them. The length of the CDR3 is 14 residues. The germline CDR1 and CDR2 sequences are SGHRS and YFSETQ. As DNA, the CDR3 is TGCGCCAGCAGGGGAGGGGGGTCCTACAATGAGCAGTTCTTC. Translation: CASRGGGSYNEQFF.

This clonotype appeared a few times. The chain combines TRBV10-3 with TRBJ2-6; the D gene is possibly TRBD2 (5 bases). The CDR3 totals 16 residues. Trimming shortened V by 2 bases and J by 0 bases, and 8 bases separated the two germline ends. Germline-derived CDR1 and CDR2 are ENHRY and SYGVKD. The CDR3 bases are TGTGCCATCAGTGAGCGGAGGAACTCTGGGGCCAACGTCCTGACTTTC. This translates into CAISERRNSGANVLTF.

This clonotype was seen only a few times. The chain couples TRBV5-1 to TRBJ1-3; TRBD1 is a possible D gene (5 bases). The germline gives CDR1 SGHRS, CDR2 YFSETQ. Trimming removed 0 bases at V and 0 bases at J, with 19 bases between. The CDR3 consists of 19 residues. CDR3: CASSLGQNMGVGSGNTIYF. DNA for the CDR3: TGCGCCAGCAGCTTGGGCCAGAATATGGGGGTAGGCTCTGGAAACACCATATATTTT.

This clonotype was counted many times. The chain couples TRBV5-5 to TRBJ1-1; D perhaps matches TRBD1 (6 bases). V lost 4 bases and J lost 0, with 19 bases in between. Per germline, CDR1 SGHKS and CDR2 YYEKEE (reference sequence). The CDR3 consists of 17 residues. The DNA of the CDR3 is TGTGCCAGCAGCCAAAGGTTAGGGGGTCCTATGAACACTGAAGCTTTCTTT. Its translation: CASSQRLGGPMNTEAFF.

Ten or more counts support this clonotype. V is TRBV14 and J is TRBJ1-1, with D hard to call. V dropped 1 base and J dropped 4 bases, with 10 bases sitting between them. The CDR3 covers 14 residues. CDR1 SGHDN and CDR2 FVKESK come from the germline V gene. CDR3 sequence: CASSQGPRATEAFF. The CDR3, as DNA: TGTGCCAGCAGCCAAGGACCCAGAGCCACTGAAGCTTTCTTT.

The sample holds many counts of this clonotype. The V gene is TRBV5-1, the J gene TRBJ2-1; a possible D gene is TRBD1 (5 bases). The germline CDR1 and CDR2 sequences are SGHRS and YFSETQ. Trimming pared 4 bases from V and 6 bases from J, leaving 5 bases between. The CDR3 extends over 11 amino acids. The CDR3 here is CASSQGNEQFF. The CDR3 bases are TGCGCCAGCAGCCAGGGCAATGAGCAGTTCTTC.

The table lists this clonotype with many counts. CDR3 coding DNA: TGTGCCAGCAGGTGGGGCATTTGGTCCAACACCGGGGAGCTGTTTTTT. Its protein is CASRWGIWSNTGELFF. The rearrangement joins TRBV2 to TRBJ2-2, with a possible D match to TRBD1 (5 bases). Germline loops: CDR1 SNHLY, CDR2 FYNNEI. Deletions cut 6 bases from V and 2 bases from J, with 16 bases between. The CDR3 spans 16 residues.

This clonotype was detected ten times or more. The chain links TRBV4-1 to TRBJ1-5; the D gene is possibly TRBD1 (6 bases). The CDR3 totals 15 residues. Germline V gene lookup returns CDR1 MGHRA and CDR2 YSYEKL. The V gene lost 4 bases and the J gene lost 5 bases, with 15 bases spanning the gap. The CDR3 is CASSPYEGGDQPQHF. CDR3 sequence (DNA): TGCGCCAGCAGCCCATACGAAGGGGGGGATCAGCCCCAGCATTTT.

This clonotype was observed many times. This rearrangement joins TRBV4-1 to TRBJ2-1, with D perhaps TRBD2 (5 bases). Germline V lookup: CDR1 MGHRA, CDR2 YSYEKL. This CDR3 contains 15 residues. Trimming cost V 0 bases and J 6 bases, with 12 bases left between them. The CDR3 loop is CASSQDRAGRNEQFF. CDR3 sequence (DNA): TGCGCCAGCAGCCAAGATCGGGCGGGTCGCAATGAGCAGTTCTTC.

This clonotype was observed many times. This chain uses TRBV30 with TRBJ2-7; 13 bases fit TRBD2. This CDR3 is 15 amino acids long. Trimming at V came to 2 bases and at J to 2 bases, leaving 3 bases not matched to a gene. The germline gives CDR1 GTSNPN, CDR2 SVGIG (reference sequence). DNA for the CDR3: TGTGCCTGGAGTCCCACTAGCGGGGGGGCCTACGAGCAGTACTTC. It codes for CAWSPTSGGAYEQYF.

There are a few counts of this clonotype. The CDR3: CASSLAPGGEETQYF. CDR3 sequence (DNA): TGCGCCAGCAGCTTGGCGCCAGGCGGGGAAGAGACCCAGTACTTC. The chain links TRBV5-1 to TRBJ2-5; D is possibly TRBD2 (6 bases). This CDR3 region has 15 residues. V was cut by 0 bases and J by 3 bases, with 12 bases left in between. Germline CDR1 is SGHRS and CDR2 is YFSETQ.